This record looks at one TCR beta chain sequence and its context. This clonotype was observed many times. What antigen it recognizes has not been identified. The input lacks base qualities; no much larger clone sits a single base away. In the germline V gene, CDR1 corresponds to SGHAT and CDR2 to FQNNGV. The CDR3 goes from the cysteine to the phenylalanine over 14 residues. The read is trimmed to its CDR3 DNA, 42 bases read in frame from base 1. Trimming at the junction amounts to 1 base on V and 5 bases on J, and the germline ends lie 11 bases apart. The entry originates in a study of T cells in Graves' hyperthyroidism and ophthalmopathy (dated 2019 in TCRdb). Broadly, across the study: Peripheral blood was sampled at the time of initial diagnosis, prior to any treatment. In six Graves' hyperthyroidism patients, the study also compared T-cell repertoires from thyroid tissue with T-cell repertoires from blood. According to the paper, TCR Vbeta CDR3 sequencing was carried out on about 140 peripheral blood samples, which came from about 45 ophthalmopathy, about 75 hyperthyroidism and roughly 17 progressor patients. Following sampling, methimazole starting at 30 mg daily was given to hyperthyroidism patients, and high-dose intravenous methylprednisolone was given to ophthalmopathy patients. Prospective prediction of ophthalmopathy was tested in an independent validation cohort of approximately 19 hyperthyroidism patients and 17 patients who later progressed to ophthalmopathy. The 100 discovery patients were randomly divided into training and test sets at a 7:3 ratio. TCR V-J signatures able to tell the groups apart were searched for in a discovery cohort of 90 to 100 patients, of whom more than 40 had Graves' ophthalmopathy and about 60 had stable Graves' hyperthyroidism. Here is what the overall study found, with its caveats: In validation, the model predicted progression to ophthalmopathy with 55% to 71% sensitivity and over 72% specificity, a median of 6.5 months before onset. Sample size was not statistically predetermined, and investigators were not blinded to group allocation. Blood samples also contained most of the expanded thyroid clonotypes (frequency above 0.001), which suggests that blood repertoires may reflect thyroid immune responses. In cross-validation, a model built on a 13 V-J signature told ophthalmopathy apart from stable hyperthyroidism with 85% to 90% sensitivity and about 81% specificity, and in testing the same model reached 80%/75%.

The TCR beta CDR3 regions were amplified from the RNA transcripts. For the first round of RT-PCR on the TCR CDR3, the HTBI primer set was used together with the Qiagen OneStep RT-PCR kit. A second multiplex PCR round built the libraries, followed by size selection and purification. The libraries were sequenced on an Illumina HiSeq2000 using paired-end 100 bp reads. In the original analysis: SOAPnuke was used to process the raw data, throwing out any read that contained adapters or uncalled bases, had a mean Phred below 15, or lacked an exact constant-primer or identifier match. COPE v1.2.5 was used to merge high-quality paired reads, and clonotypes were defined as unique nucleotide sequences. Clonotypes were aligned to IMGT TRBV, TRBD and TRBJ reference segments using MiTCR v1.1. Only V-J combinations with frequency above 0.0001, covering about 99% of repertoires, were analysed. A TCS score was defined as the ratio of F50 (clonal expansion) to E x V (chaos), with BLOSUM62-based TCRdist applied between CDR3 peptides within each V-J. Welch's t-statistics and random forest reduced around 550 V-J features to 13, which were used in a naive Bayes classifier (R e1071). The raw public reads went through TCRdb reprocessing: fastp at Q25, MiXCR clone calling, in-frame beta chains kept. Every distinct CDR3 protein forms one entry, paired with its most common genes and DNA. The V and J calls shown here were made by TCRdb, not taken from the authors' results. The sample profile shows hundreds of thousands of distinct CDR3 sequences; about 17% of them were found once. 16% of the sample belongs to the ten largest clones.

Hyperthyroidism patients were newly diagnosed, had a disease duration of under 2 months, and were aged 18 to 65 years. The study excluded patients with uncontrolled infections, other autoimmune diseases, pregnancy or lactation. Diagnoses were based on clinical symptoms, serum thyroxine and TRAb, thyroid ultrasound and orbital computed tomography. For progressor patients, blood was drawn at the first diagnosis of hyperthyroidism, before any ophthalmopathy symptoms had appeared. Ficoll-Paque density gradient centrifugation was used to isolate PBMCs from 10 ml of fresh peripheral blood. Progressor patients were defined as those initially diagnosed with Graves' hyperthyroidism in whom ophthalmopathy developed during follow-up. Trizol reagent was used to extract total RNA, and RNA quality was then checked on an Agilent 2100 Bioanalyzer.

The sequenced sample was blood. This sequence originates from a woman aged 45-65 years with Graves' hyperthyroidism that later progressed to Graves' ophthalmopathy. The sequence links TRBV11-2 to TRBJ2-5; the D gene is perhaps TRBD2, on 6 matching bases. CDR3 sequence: CASSLGAGRETQYF. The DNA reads TGTGCCAGCAGCTTAGGTGCGGGGCGGGAGACCCAGTACTTC.